The 25 T cell receptor beta chains listed next were all sequenced from one sample in a study of T cell repertoires in cytomegalovirus infection. Their recognized antigens are unknown. In TCRdb, the reads were re-called with MiXCR into one record per CDR3 protein. The sample yields 110,000 or so distinct CDR3 sequences, roughly 31% seen once. The sample consisted of CD8+ T cells from cultured PBMCs, taken from culture after CMV antigen stimulation. These receptors were obtained from a human donor in good health (CMV status not recorded). Some clones in this sample may be carry-over from other donors' samples.

The rearrangement links TRBV7-2 to TRBJ1-2, with D tentatively TRBD1 (5 bases). V was trimmed by 6 bases and J by 4 bases, leaving 12 bases between them. CDR1 SGHTA and CDR2 FQGNSA come from the germline V gene. CDR3 size: 13 residues. Here the CDR3 DNA reads TGTGCCAGCAGTTTTGGGACTCCCTATGGCTACACCTTC. Translation: CASSFGTPYGYTF. Looking up the rest from reference TRBV7-2 and TRBJ1-2 gives the full variable domain: GAGVSQSPSNKVTEKGKDVELRCDPISGHTALYWYRQSLGQGLEFLIYFQGNSAPDKSGLPSDRFSAERTGGSVSTLTIQRTQQEDSAVYLCASSFGTPYGYTFGSGTRLTVV.

The chain joins TRBV27 to TRBJ1-1; TRBD1 might be the D (5 bases). This CDR3 has 13 residues. Germline lookup yields CDR1 MNHEY and CDR2 SMNVEV (reference sequence). Deletions cut 6 bases from V and 4 bases from J, with 12 bases between. The CDR3 DNA sequence: TGTGCCAGCAGGCAGGGTATTAGCACTGAAGCTTTCTTT. It is translated as CASRQGISTEAFF.

The rearrangement joins TRBV15 to TRBJ2-4, with D maybe TRBD1 (6 bases). Germline V CDR1 and CDR2: LNHNV, YYDKDF (reference sequence). CDR3 length: 18 amino acids. V gave up 0 bases and J gave up 0 bases, with 15 bases separating them. The CDR3 reads CATSRDSGQLLAKNIQYF. CDR3 in DNA: TGTGCCACCAGCAGAGATTCCGGACAGCTACTAGCCAAAAACATTCAGTACTTC.

V gene TRBV4-1 combines with J gene TRBJ2-3, with 9 bases aligning to TRBD1. V dropped 2 bases and J dropped 1; count of bases not matched to a gene: 4. CDR1 MGHRA and CDR2 YSYEKL come from the germline V gene. The CDR3 totals 16 residues. CDR3 nucleotide sequence: TGCGCCAGCAGCCAACGGACAGGGGTCGGCACAGATACGCAGTATTTT. Its protein is CASSQRTGVGTDTQYF.

V and J are TRBV6-6 and TRBJ1-5, with D uncertain. Germline V gene data show CDR1 as MNHNY and CDR2 as SVGAGI (reference sequence). The CDR3 contains 14 residues. V lost 0 bases, J lost 6 bases, and 9 bases lay in between. The CDR3 DNA reads TGTGCCAGCAGTTACTCGAACCGGGGTCAGCCCCAGCATTTT. Encoded protein: CASSYSNRGQPQHF.

This chain uses TRBV27 with TRBJ2-2; 14 positions agree with TRBD2. V was clipped by 6 bases and J by 2 bases; unmatched bases: 5. This CDR3 region has 17 residues. Looked up from germline, CDR1 is MNHEY and CDR2 is SMNVEV (reference sequence). CDR3: CASRGLAGVVNTGELFF. In DNA form, the CDR3 reads TGTGCCAGCAGGGGACTAGCGGGGGTGGTTAACACCGGGGAGCTGTTTTTT.

A few counts support this clonotype. The V and J genes are TRBV5-1 and TRBJ2-1; D unclear. This CDR3 has 13 amino acids. CDR1 is SGHRS and CDR2 is YFSETQ in the germline V gene. Trimming removed 0 bases from V and 12 bases from J, with 13 bases in between. The CDR3 spells CASSLAATIGQFF. The CDR3 coding sequence is TGCGCCAGCAGCTTGGCCGCTACCATAGGGCAGTTCTTC. Supplemented by reference TRBV5-1 and TRBJ2-1, the full variable domain reads KAGVTQTPRYLIKTRGQQVTLSCSPISGHRSVSWYQQTPGQGLQFLFEYFSETQRNKGNFPGRFSGRQFSNSRSEMNVSTLELGDSALYLCASSLAATIGQFFGPGTRLTVL.

This clonotype came up a few times. The rearrangement uses TRBV3-1 and TRBJ2-3; D gene uncertain. The CDR3 is 17 amino acids. Germline CDR1 and CDR2: LGHDT and YNNKEL (reference sequence). With 1 base removed from V and 4 bases from J, the gap between germline ends came to 18 bases. In DNA form, the CDR3 reads TGTGCCAGCAGCCAAGCCCCGGGTAAGACCTTTCCAGATACGCAGTATTTT. Translating gives CASSQAPGKTFPDTQYF.

CDR3 loop: CASSPAGTANYGYTF. The CDR3 nucleotides are TGTGCCAGCAGTCCCGCAGGGACTGCTAACTATGGCTACACCTTC. The gene calls are TRBV12-3 or TRBV12-4 and TRBJ1-2, with D maybe TRBD1 (5 bases). CDR3 length: 15 amino acids. With 5 bases removed from V and 0 bases from J, the gap between germline ends came to 13 bases.

This clonotype was detected a few times. The chain uses TRBV11-2 and TRBJ2-5; D gene ambiguous. The CDR3 spans 16 residues. V was trimmed by 1 base and J by 1 base, leaving 13 bases between them. The germline V gene encodes CDR1 SGHAT and CDR2 FQNNGV. Here the CDR3 reads CASSLGRADFQETQYF. The CDR3 DNA reads TGTGCCAGCAGCTTAGGAAGGGCAGACTTCCAAGAGACCCAGTACTTC.

This clonotype was recorded many times. The chain employs TRBV2 and TRBJ1-1; D gene unclear. The CDR3 is 15 residues long. V lost 0 bases and J lost 0, with 8 bases in between. CDR1 is SNHLY, CDR2 FYNNEI, per germline. Written as DNA, the CDR3 is TGTGCCAGCAGTGAAGCCGGCATTATGAACACTGAAGCTTTCTTT. This sequence encodes CASSEAGIMNTEAFF.

This clonotype was observed a few times. J is TRBJ2-2 and V is TRBV7-6, with unresolved D. V dropped 7 bases and J dropped 7 bases, with 10 bases sitting between them. The CDR3 contains 12 residues. Germline values: CDR1 SGHVS, CDR2 FNYEAQ. CDR3: CASISSNGELFF. The CDR3 bases are TGTGCCAGCATATCAAGCAACGGGGAGCTGTTTTTT.

This clonotype was recorded a few times. This chain joins TRBV19 and TRBJ1-2, with 8 bases lining up with TRBD1. V gave up 6 bases and J gave up 4 bases; unmatched junction bases: 7. Germline values: CDR1 LNHDA, CDR2 SQIVND (reference sequence). The CDR3 is made up of 14 amino acids. CDR3 region: CASRKTGAGYGYTF. The CDR3 region has the DNA TGTGCCAGTAGGAAGACAGGGGCGGGCTATGGCTACACCTTC.

This clonotype was detected only a few times. The J gene is TRBJ2-3, the V gene TRBV28; D is ambiguous. V was shortened by 5 bases and J by 1 base, with 16 bases between the two germline ends. This CDR3 comprises 16 residues. Per germline, CDR1 MDHEN and CDR2 SYDVKM. Written as DNA, the CDR3 is TGTGCCAGCAGTGCGCCGAGTCGTGGGGGCACAGATACGCAGTATTTT. Protein sequence: CASSAPSRGGTDTQYF.

This clonotype was observed a handful of times. The genes are TRBV28 and TRBJ2-5, with unresolved D. The CDR3 spans 14 residues. Germline V gene lookup returns CDR1 MDHEN and CDR2 SYDVKM. V gave up 1 base and J gave up 1 base, with 7 bases separating them. The DNA for the CDR3 is TGTGCCAGCAGTTTATTCGGCAGCCAAGAGACCCAGTACTTC. Translation gives CASSLFGSQETQYF.

This clonotype came up a few times. V usage is TRBV12-3 or TRBV12-4 and J usage is TRBJ1-3; TRBD1 agrees at 9 bases. The CDR3 is made up of 20 amino acids. Unmatched junction bases numbered 18, after V lost 6 bases and J lost 0 bases. Here the CDR3 DNA reads TGTGCCAGCAGCCTGGGACTCTTCGGGACAGGGCCCCTCTCTGGAAACACCATATATTTT. It encodes CASSLGLFGTGPLSGNTIYF.

This clonotype has more than one count but fewer than ten. This chain links TRBV6-2 or TRBV6-3 with TRBJ1-2; D is perhaps TRBD1 (5 bases). Looked up from germline, CDR1 is MNHEY and CDR2 is SVGEGT. V gave up 7 bases and J gave up 1 base, with 10 bases separating them. CDR3 size: 13 residues. The CDR3 nucleotides read TGTGCCAGCACTCCGGGACTTAACTATGGCTACACCTTC. Its translation: CASTPGLNYGYTF.

This clonotype was picked up a small number of times. The chain is built from TRBV20-1 and TRBJ2-1; the match to TRBD1 covers 9 bases. Germline V gives CDR1 DFQATT, CDR2 SNEGSKA (reference sequence). The trim removed 6 bases at V and 4 bases at J, leaving 10 bases unmatched. This CDR3 spans 15 amino acids. CDR3 region: CSASPGQGSYNEQFF. The CDR3 DNA follows: TGCAGTGCCTCCCCGGGACAGGGTTCGTACAATGAGCAGTTCTTC.

The chain combines TRBV28 with TRBJ2-7, with D unclear. The CDR3 contains 14 residues. Trimming took 1 base from V and 5 from J, leaving 12 bases between them. CDR1 MDHEN and CDR2 SYDVKM come from the germline V gene. This CDR3 reads CASSLLPSVDEQYF. CDR3 DNA sequence: TGTGCCAGCAGTTTATTACCGTCGGTCGACGAGCAGTACTTC.

This clonotype was seen more than once but under ten times. This rearrangement joins TRBV20-1 to TRBJ2-7, with 11 bases that match TRBD1. Germline V gene data show CDR1 as DFQATT and CDR2 as SNEGSKA (reference sequence). V shed 3 bases and J 5 bases; nucleotides not matched to a gene: 9. The CDR3 extends over 15 amino acids. Here the CDR3 reads CSARTTGTGGHEQYF. DNA for the CDR3: TGCAGTGCTAGGACGACCGGGACAGGGGGTCACGAGCAGTACTTC.

V usage is TRBV19 and J usage is TRBJ2-1; tentatively, D is TRBD1 or TRBD2 (5 bases each). Germline CDR1 is LNHDA and CDR2 is SQIVND (reference sequence). The CDR3 is 16 amino acids. V lost 3 bases and J lost 2, with 14 bases in between. As DNA, the CDR3 is TGTGCCAGTAGTATTTTTTCGGGGCCCCCCTACAATGAGCAGTTCTTC. It translates to CASSIFSGPPYNEQFF.

This clonotype was detected ten times or more. The chain has TRBV28 and TRBJ2-2; D gene uncertain. The germline V gene has CDR1 MDHEN and CDR2 SYDVKM. V was trimmed by 5 bases and J by 2 bases, leaving 12 bases between them. The CDR3 sequence is 15 residues long. CDR3 region: CASSKPVFNTGELFF. The CDR3 DNA follows: TGTGCCAGCAGTAAACCCGTATTCAACACCGGGGAGCTGTTTTTT.

A few counts support this clonotype. The rearrangement links TRBV5-6 to TRBJ2-3, with 7 bases fitting TRBD2. CDR3 length: 16 amino acids. Germline loops: CDR1 SGHDT, CDR2 YYEEEE. Germline trimming cut 4 bases from V and 2 bases from J; bases unmatched to any gene: 10. CDR3 protein: CASSPSGTTDTDTQYF. In nucleotides, the CDR3 is TGTGCCAGCAGCCCGTCAGGGACTACCGACACAGATACGCAGTATTTT.

This chain links TRBV2 with TRBJ2-7; D may be TRBD1 (5 bases). Germline CDR1 and CDR2: SNHLY and FYNNEI. Trimming removed 7 bases from V and 2 bases from J, with 15 bases in between. There are 14 residues in the CDR3. Written as DNA, the CDR3 is TGTGCCAGCACCGTGAAAGGGGCTGCCTACGAGCAGTACTTC. Residues: CASTVKGAAYEQYF.

The chain recombines TRBV6-2 or TRBV6-3 with TRBJ2-7; D gene uncertain. CDR1 MNHEY and CDR2 SVGEGT come from the germline V gene. The CDR3 length is 12 residues. V lost 2 bases, J lost 3 bases, and 5 bases lay in between. The CDR3 DNA sequence: TGTGCCAGCAGTTACATGGGCTACGAGCAGTACTTC. This sequence encodes CASSYMGYEQYF.